These T cell receptor beta chains were read from a single sample in a study of long-term antiretroviral therapy in people with HIV. Generated by immunoSEQ multiplex PCR, the TCRdb table keeps only in-frame clones and is missing some. Of about 28,000 clones listed, around 80% were seen once; the top ten hold around 10%. Sequenced here: unsorted PBMCs, sampled 2.7 to 2.9 years after starting antiretroviral therapy. These receptor sequences come from a man aged 25 to 40 with HIV. Each CDR3 is given with its conserved first and last residue. A D gene is named only where the DNA matches it firmly. Some rows have no size entry. The others give once, few or many, or a class for an expanded clone.

D	V	size	J	CDR3	DNA
-	TRBV11-3	-	TRBJ2-3	CASSLGSTDTQYF	TGTGCCAGCAGCTTAGGCAGCACAGATACGCAGTATTTT
-	TRBV4-3	-	TRBJ2-6	CASSQDTSSGANVLTF	TGCGCCAGCAGCCAAGATACCAGCTCTGGGGCCAACGTCCTGACTTTC
-	TRBV6-5	-	TRBJ1-2	CASSHRAVSDYGYTF	TGTGCCAGCAGCCACCGGGCAGTTTCAGACTATGGCTACACCTTC
TRBD1	TRBV9	-	TRBJ2-7	CASSAGTGTYEQYF	TGTGCCAGCAGTGCCGGGACAGGGACCTACGAGCAGTACTTC
-	TRBV7-2	-	TRBJ1-5	CASSLEGRLNQPQHF	TGTGCCAGCAGCTTAGAAGGACGGCTGAATCAGCCCCAGCATTTT
-	TRBV19	-	TRBJ1-2	CASRWVDYGYTF	TGTGCCAGTAGATGGGTAGACTATGGCTACACCTTC
TRBD2	TRBV28	once	TRBJ2-7	CASSFGPALGGVSYEQYF	TGTGCCAGCAGTTTTGGGCCCGCCCTGGGAGGGGTCTCCTACGAGCAGTACTTC
-	TRBV6-1	-	TRBJ1-3	CASTTRSGNTIYF	TGTGCCAGCACGACAAGGTCTGGAAACACCATATATTTT
-	TRBV7-3	-	TRBJ2-7	CASSFRRDREQYF	TGTGCCAGCAGCTTCCGAAGAGATCGCGAGCAGTACTTC
TRBD1	TRBV28	once	TRBJ1-1	CASRHRGRTEAFF	TGTGCCAGCCGACACAGGGGGCGAACTGAAGCTTTCTTT
-	TRBV5-1	-	TRBJ2-3	CASSLRGVDTDTQYF	TGCGCCAGCAGCTTGCGTGGGGTTGACACAGATACGCAGTATTTT
-	TRBV7-2	-	TRBJ1-2	CASSLAGAYGYTF	TGTGCCAGCAGCTTGGCAGGTGCCTATGGCTACACCTTC
TRBD1	TRBV19	-	TRBJ1-5	CASSTMGQGRNQPQHF	TGTGCCAGTAGTACGATGGGACAGGGGCGGAATCAGCCCCAGCATTTT
-	TRBV9	-	TRBJ2-3	CASSVDISRARTDTQYF	TGTGCCAGCAGCGTAGATATTAGCAGGGCGAGGACAGATACGCAGTATTTT
-	TRBV30	-	TRBJ1-5	CAWSSPGSRNQPQHF	TGTGCCTGGAGTAGTCCCGGGAGCAGGAATCAGCCCCAGCATTTT
-	TRBV5-3	-	TRBJ2-2	CARSKGPNPNTGELFF	TGTGCCAGAAGTAAAGGGCCCAACCCGAACACCGGGGAGCTGTTTTTT
TRBD1	TRBV6-5	-	TRBJ2-3	CASSSPGQSTDTQYF	TGTGCCAGCAGTTCCCCGGGACAGAGCACAGATACGCAGTATTTT
TRBD1	TRBV5-4	-	TRBJ1-5	CASSLQGGGQPQHF	TGTGCCAGCAGCTTGCAGGGGGGGGGTCAGCCCCAGCATTTT
-	TRBV10-3	-	TRBJ2-1	CAISESVGRIGEQFF	TGTGCCATCAGTGAGTCGGTCGGGAGAATAGGTGAGCAGTTCTTC
-	TRBV7-9	-	TRBJ1-1	CASGEMNTEAFF	TGTGCCAGCGGGGAGATGAACACTGAAGCTTTCTTT
-	TRBV2	-	TRBJ1-5	CAKGSASNQPQHF	TGTGCCAAGGGGTCGGCCAGCAATCAGCCCCAGCATTTT
-	TRBV5-1	-	TRBJ2-3	CASSLNSLSSTDTQYF	TGCGCCAGCAGCTTGAACAGCCTTTCTAGCACAGATACGCAGTATTTT